The clone carrying this T cell receptor beta chain is labeled as medium-sized. The antigen is undetermined. The authors' processing: Clinicopathological groups of papillary thyroid cancer showed CDR3 differences that were used to build a distant-metastasis classifier. TCRdb re-called the PCR reads through MiXCR. Here the V and J calls rest on TCRdb's processing, not on the authors' analysis. The sample records more than 10,000 clones, around 12% being singletons. The data stem from a study of metastatic and nonmetastatic thyroid tumors. Study-wide context: Blood and tumor or nodule tissue repertoires from malignant and benign thyroid patients were compared. Study-level findings and limits: According to reports, the diversity of TCR beta was significantly higher in malignant thyroid tumors than in benign nodules, and this held in both blood and tumor samples.

Patients were all untreated before their thyroid surgery. CDR3 length equals 15 residues. The V gene's germline CDR1 is MNHNS and CDR2 SASEGT. Germline trimming cut 5 bases from V and 0 bases from J; bases unmatched to any gene: 5. The sequenced sample consisted of blood. The V and J genes are TRBV6-1 and TRBJ1-1; 8 bases line up with TRBD1. The sequence was collected from a female donor with papillary thyroid cancer or a benign thyroid nodule (not recorded which). Some clones in this sample may be carry-over from other donors' samples. This chain's CDR3 is CASSPRTGMNTEAFF. Here the CDR3 DNA reads TGTGCCAGCAGTCCCCGGACAGGGATGAACACTGAAGCTTTCTTT.